Included here is one T cell receptor beta chain sequence, with context. Its antigen is unknown. TCRdb itself ran the reads through MiXCR, one entry per CDR3 protein. Altogether under 850,000 distinct CDR3 sequences are present, approximately 34% being singletons, with the ten largest covering under 3%. The sample is drawn from a study of T cell repertoires in cytomegalovirus infection. Overall study context: Matching HLA type and CMV infection were both indicated by public TCR beta signatures.

Overall study results and limits: The study found HLA-C-restricted CMV-specific TCR beta clonotypes dominating the ex vivo response. Pooled public TCR beta family frequency picked out CMV carriers with the relevant HLA.

Trimming pared 0 bases from V and 8 bases from J, leaving 12 bases between. The CDR3 is 14 residues long. CDR1 is SGHAT, CDR2 FQNNGV, per germline. V usage is TRBV11-2 and J usage is TRBJ2-3; possibly TRBD1 for D (5 bases). The specimen was PBMCs. The receptor was isolated from a human donor in good health (CMV status not recorded). Some clones in this sample may be carry-over from other donors' samples. The CDR3 sequence: CASSLEAGMPTQYF. As DNA, the CDR3 is TGTGCCAGCAGCTTAGAAGCAGGGATGCCTACGCAGTATTTT.